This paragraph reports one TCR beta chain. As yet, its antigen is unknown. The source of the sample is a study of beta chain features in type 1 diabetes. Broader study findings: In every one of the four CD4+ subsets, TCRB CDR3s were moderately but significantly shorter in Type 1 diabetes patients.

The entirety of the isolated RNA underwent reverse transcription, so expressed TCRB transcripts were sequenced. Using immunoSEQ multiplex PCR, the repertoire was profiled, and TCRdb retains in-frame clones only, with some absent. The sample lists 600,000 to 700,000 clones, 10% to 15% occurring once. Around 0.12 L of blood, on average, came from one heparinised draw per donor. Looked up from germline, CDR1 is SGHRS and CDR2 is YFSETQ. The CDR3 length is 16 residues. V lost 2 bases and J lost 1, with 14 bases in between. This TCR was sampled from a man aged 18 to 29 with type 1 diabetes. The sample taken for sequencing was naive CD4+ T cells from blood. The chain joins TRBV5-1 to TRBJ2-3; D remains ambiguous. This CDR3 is CASSFERPFGTDTQYF. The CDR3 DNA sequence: TGCGCCAGCAGCTTCGAACGGCCATTTGGCACAGATACGCAGTATTTT.